Listed below are T cell receptor beta chains from one sample, sequenced in a study of cytomegalovirus exposure and HLA in healthy donors. Data came from immunoSEQ multiplex PCR; TCRdb stores just in-frame clones and leaves some out. This sample carries about 50,000 clones, around 81% of them seen once, and the ten largest clones take 7% to 10%. Sequenced material: PBMCs. The source is a young man in good health and CMV-seropositive. Both conserved end residues are part of each CDR3. Fields, in order: V gene, D gene, clone size, J gene, CDR3 protein, CDR3 DNA. The D gene is left open where the match is weak. Only part of the rows carry a size: once, few, many, or a class if the clone is expanded.

>TRBV6-1|NA|few|TRBJ1-4
CASRTGQTNEKLFF
TGTGCCAGCAGGACGGGACAAACTAATGAAAAACTGTTTTTT
>TRBV30|TRBD2|NA|TRBJ2-4
CAWSGLAKNIQYF
TGTGCCTGGAGTGGACTAGCGAAAAACATTCAGTACTTC
>TRBV27|TRBD2|NA|TRBJ2-7
CASSLYSGGRHEQYF
TGTGCCAGCAGCTTATATTCGGGAGGGCGCCACGAGCAGTACTTC
>TRBV29-1|TRBD2|NA|TRBJ2-7
CSVEDLGLAGQEQYF
TGCAGCGTTGAAGATTTGGGACTAGCGGGACAAGAGCAGTACTTC
>TRBV18|TRBD1|NA|TRBJ1-2
CASSPPTGPDYGYTF
TGTGCCAGCTCACCTCCGACAGGGCCCGACTATGGCTACACCTTC
>TRBV9|NA|NA|TRBJ2-3
CASSVSGGTDTQYF
TGTGCCAGCAGCGTATCCGGGGGCACAGATACGCAGTATTTT
>TRBV10-3|NA|NA|TRBJ2-2
CAISATVAGSGELFF
NA
>TRBV19|TRBD1|NA|TRBJ1-4
CASRRIPTGVGEKLFF
TGTGCCAGTAGACGGATCCCGACAGGGGTAGGGGAAAAACTGTTTTTT
>TRBV19|TRBD1|NA|TRBJ1-1
CASSATGGGLWTEAFF
TGTGCCAGTAGTGCCACAGGGGGCGGTTTATGGACTGAAGCTTTCTTT
>TRBV15|TRBD2|NA|TRBJ2-1
CATSPRLAGRNEQFF
TGTGCCACCAGCCCGAGACTAGCGGGGCGCAATGAGCAGTTCTTC
>TRBV30|TRBD2|once|TRBJ2-3
CAWSPSGDTDTQYF
TGTGCCTGGAGCCCTAGCGGGGACACAGATACGCAGTATTTT
>TRBV27|NA|NA|TRBJ1-4
CASSFLERGTNEKLFF
TGTGCCAGCAGTTTTCTTGAGCGGGGGACTAATGAAAAACTGTTTTTT
>TRBV28|NA|NA|TRBJ1-1
CASRTTSSRDF
TGTGCCAGCAGGACCACTTCTTCCCGGGACTTT
>TRBV6-1|TRBD1|NA|TRBJ1-6
CASSGTGYNSPLHF
TGTGCCAGCAGTGGGACAGGTTATAATTCACCCCTCCACTTT
>TRBV7-3|TRBD1|NA|TRBJ2-7
CASSPGGGQGYEQYF
TGTGCCAGCAGCCCTGGAGGGGGACAGGGCTACGAGCAGTACTTC
>TRBV7-6|TRBD1|few|TRBJ1-5
CASSLGGQTGRHQPQHF
TGTGCCAGCAGCTTAGGCGGACAGACAGGGCGTCATCAGCCCCAGCATTTT
>TRBV19|NA|NA|TRBJ1-5
CASSIRGDSNQPQHF
TGTGCCAGTAGTATACGAGGAGATAGCAATCAGCCCCAGCATTTT
>TRBV7-9|TRBD1|NA|TRBJ1-2
CASSQGQVGYGYTF
TGTGCCAGCAGCCAGGGACAGGTTGGCTATGGCTACACCTTC
>TRBV28|NA|NA|TRBJ1-1
CASSLTGGSYDEAFF
TGTGCCAGCAGCCTAACGGGGGGGTCGTATGATGAAGCTTTCTTT
>TRBV18|NA|NA|TRBJ1-1
CASSPPIKGFGEVNTEAFF
TGTGCCAGCTCACCCCCTATAAAGGGGTTCGGTGAGGTGAACACTGAAGCTTTCTTT
>TRBV9|NA|NA|TRBJ2-5
CASSVESSILETQYF
TGTGCCAGCAGCGTAGAGAGTAGTATATTGGAGACCCAGTACTTC
>TRBV2|TRBD1|NA|TRBJ2-2
CASREPGQGPVGELFF
TGTGCCAGCAGAGAGCCGGGACAGGGACCTGTGGGGGAGCTGTTTTTT
>TRBV27|NA|NA|TRBJ1-6
CASSREQVEAPLHF
TGTGCCAGCAGTCGAGAACAGGTGGAAGCACCCCTCCACTTT
>TRBV29-1|TRBD1|NA|TRBJ1-2
CSVEDRGQGYTF
TGCAGCGTCGAGGACAGGGGGCAAGGCTACACCTTC
>TRBV19|NA|NA|TRBJ2-1
CATITPSADGNEQFF
TGTGCCACCATTACCCCCAGCGCGGATGGGAATGAGCAGTTCTTC
>TRBV2|NA|NA|TRBJ1-1
CASTREVGAFF
TGTGCCAGCACGCGCGAGGTAGGAGCTTTCTTT
>TRBV9|NA|few|TRBJ1-4
CASSATGRDPTNEKLFF
TGTGCCAGCAGCGCAACTGGACGGGATCCAACTAATGAAAAACTGTTTTTT
>TRBV6-5|TRBD1|NA|TRBJ1-5
CAIQQGNNQPQHF
TGTGCCATCCAACAGGGGAATAATCAGCCCCAGCATTTT
>TRBV29-1|NA|few|TRBJ1-1
CSVGQVQTEAFF
TGCAGCGTTGGACAGGTTCAGACTGAAGCTTTCTTT
>TRBV2|NA|NA|TRBJ1-2
CASNPRADGYTF
TGTGCCAGCAACCCCAGGGCGGATGGCTACACCTTC
>TRBV12-5|NA|NA|TRBJ1-3
CASGLSPGTSGNTIYF
TGTGCTAGTGGTTTGTCACCCGGGACTTCTGGAAACACCATATATTTT
>TRBV11-2|TRBD1|NA|TRBJ1-4
CASSLGQTTNEKLFF
TGTGCCAGCAGCTTGGGACAGACAACTAATGAAAAACTGTTTTTT
>TRBV18|NA|few|TRBJ2-1
CASSLEHEQFF
TGTGCCAGCTCACTAGAACATGAGCAGTTCTTC
>TRBV11-2|NA|NA|TRBJ1-1
CASSFTQGKNTEAFF
TGTGCCAGCAGCTTCACTCAGGGGAAAAACACTGAAGCTTTCTTT
>TRBV7-6|NA|NA|TRBJ1-1
CASSRNMNTEAFF
TGTGCCAGCAGTAGAAATATGAACACTGAAGCTTTCTTT
>TRBV11-3|TRBD2|NA|TRBJ2-1
CASSLGGAYNEQFF
TGTGCCAGCAGCTTGGGGGGGGCCTACAATGAGCAGTTCTTC
>TRBV5-1|NA|NA|TRBJ2-3
CASSSRETLGDTQYF
TGCGCCAGCAGCTCGAGGGAAACTTTGGGAGATACGCAGTATTTT
>TRBV9|TRBD1|NA|TRBJ1-1
CASSARQGKTEAFF
TGTGCCAGCAGCGCGCGACAGGGGAAAACTGAAGCTTTCTTT
>TRBV2|NA|NA|TRBJ1-1
CASTAEGVNTEAFF
TGTGCCAGCACCGCCGAAGGAGTGAACACTGAAGCTTTCTTT
>TRBV6-1|NA|few|TRBJ2-7
CASSPDLYSYEQYF
TGTGCCAGCAGTCCGGACTTGTACTCCTACGAGCAGTACTTC
>TRBV5-1|TRBD1|NA|TRBJ1-1
CASSEDRGITEAFF
TGCGCCAGCAGCGAGGACAGGGGGATCACTGAAGCTTTCTTT
>TRBV5-6|TRBD1|few|TRBJ1-1
CASSLRPGQGYTEAFF
TGTGCCAGCAGCTTACGACCGGGACAGGGCTACACTGAAGCTTTCTTT
>TRBV5-1|NA|NA|TRBJ1-3
CASSASGNSGNTIYF
TGCGCCAGCAGCGCATCAGGAAACTCTGGAAACACCATATATTTT
>TRBV19|NA|NA|TRBJ1-2
CASSIDHRQGLFYGYTF
TGTGCCAGTAGTATAGATCACCGCCAGGGGCTTTTCTATGGCTACACCTTC
>TRBV5-5|NA|NA|TRBJ2-3
CASSLAPSPTADTQYF
TGTGCCAGCAGCTTGGCCCCATCTCCAACGGCAGATACGCAGTATTTT
>TRBV6-4|TRBD2|NA|TRBJ2-1
CASSTSGEPYNEQFF
TGTGCCAGCAGTACTAGCGGGGAACCTTACAATGAGCAGTTCTTC
>TRBV7-9|TRBD2|NA|TRBJ2-5
CASSVGLAGLGRETQYF
TGTGCCAGCAGCGTGGGACTAGCGGGGTTGGGTCGAGAGACCCAGTACTTC
>TRBV2|NA|NA|TRBJ1-5
CASTGSNQPQHF
TGTGCCAGCACAGGGAGCAATCAGCCCCAGCATTTT
>TRBV29-1|NA|NA|TRBJ2-7
CSVVPTTITSYEQYF
TGCAGCGTTGTACCTACTACCATCACCTCCTACGAGCAGTACTTC
>TRBV19|NA|NA|TRBJ1-4
CASIETGKATNEKLFF
TGTGCCAGTATTGAGACAGGAAAGGCAACTAATGAAAAACTGTTTTTT
>TRBV5-5|NA|NA|TRBJ2-7
CASRVEWGGGYEQYF
TGTGCCAGCAGGGTTGAGTGGGGAGGAGGCTACGAGCAGTACTTC
>TRBV4-2|NA|NA|TRBJ2-7
CASSPLKAGGLLSSYEQYF
TGTGCCAGCAGCCCCCTCAAGGCCGGTGGACTTTTAAGCTCCTACGAGCAGTACTTC
>TRBV29-1|NA|NA|TRBJ2-7
CSVDRGHEQYF
TGCAGCGTTGATAGGGGTCACGAGCAGTACTTC